These T cell receptor beta chains were read from a single sample in a study of T cells in tuberculosis. Repertoires were generated with immunoSEQ multiplex PCR, while TCRdb's copy carries only in-frame clones and drops some. The sample contains approximately 28,000 clones, approximately 93% of which appear only once. The sample comprised PBMCs. Source of these receptors: a donor between 10 and 29 years old with latent tuberculosis or without tuberculosis infection. Both conserved end residues are part of each CDR3. D genes are given only for firm matches. A clone size is listed for some rows: how often the clone was seen (once, few, many), or a class if it is expanded.

clone_size	j_call	v_call	d_call	cdr3_aa	cdr3_nt
NA	TRBJ2-7	TRBV6-5	TRBD2	CASSRGGRTYEQYF	TGTGCCAGCAGCCGCGGGGGACGGACCTACGAGCAGTACTTC
NA	TRBJ1-1	TRBV18	TRBD1	CASSGRGTGVGNTEAFF	TGTGCCAGCTCCGGCAGGGGCACAGGGGTAGGGAACACTGAAGCTTTCTTT
NA	TRBJ2-2	TRBV7-6	NA	CASNINTGTGGELFF	TGTGCCAGCAACATCAATACAGGGACGGGCGGGGAGCTGTTTTTT
NA	TRBJ2-2	TRBV21-1	NA	CASSKVGRPGELFF	TGTGCCAGCAGCAAAGTGGGGAGACCCGGGGAGCTGTTTTTT
NA	TRBJ2-5	TRBV5-6	NA	CASSRGRGETQYF	TGTGCCAGCAGCCGTGGAAGGGGGGAGACCCAGTACTTC
NA	TRBJ2-7	TRBV5-1	TRBD2	CASSLEGGAEQYF	TGCGCCAGCAGCCTAGAGGGAGGGGCCGAGCAGTACTTC
NA	TRBJ1-5	TRBV21-1	NA	CASSTPGQGNSNQPQHF	TGTGCCAGCAGCACACCGGGACAGGGAAATAGCAATCAGCCCCAGCATTTT
NA	TRBJ2-7	TRBV2	NA	CASSASFLLLEQYF	TGTGCCAGCAGTGCTTCTTTCCTACTACTCGAGCAGTACTTC
NA	TRBJ2-2	TRBV9	NA	CASSVDFFNTGELFF	TGTGCCAGCAGCGTAGACTTTTTTAACACCGGGGAGCTGTTTTTT
NA	TRBJ2-3	TRBV11-1	TRBD2	CASSLPPGEGKNTQYF	TGTGCCAGCAGCTTACCACCTGGGGAGGGCAAAAATACGCAGTATTTT
NA	TRBJ1-1	TRBV7-2	NA	CASSLQGRVTRAEAFF	TGTGCCAGCAGCCTCCAAGGTCGGGTAACGAGAGCTGAAGCTTTCTTT
NA	TRBJ1-2	TRBV27	NA	CASTPLAGYGGYTF	TGTGCCAGCACCCCCCTCGCTGGTTATGGCGGCTACACCTTC
NA	TRBJ2-4	TRBV28	TRBD2	CASSPGDSGRGNIQYF	TGTGCCAGCAGCCCTGGGGATAGCGGGAGGGGAAACATTCAGTACTTC
NA	TRBJ2-3	TRBV28	TRBD2	CASSPAGTSGTDTQYF	TGTGCCAGCAGTCCGGCCGGGACTAGCGGCACAGATACGCAGTATTTT
few	TRBJ2-1	TRBV6-5	TRBD1	CASRPGQGPNEQFF	TGTGCCAGCAGACCGGGACAGGGTCCGAATGAGCAGTTCTTC
NA	TRBJ2-7	TRBV11-2	TRBD2	CASSLVGAGGLYEQYF	TGTGCCAGCAGCTTAGTTGGCGCGGGAGGCCTCTACGAGCAGTACTTC
NA	TRBJ2-3	TRBV27	NA	CASSSRGIPDTQYF	TGTGCCAGCAGTTCAAGGGGCATCCCAGATACGCAGTATTTT
NA	TRBJ1-5	TRBV18	TRBD1	CASSPMGQGAHQPQHF	TGTGCCAGCTCACCAATGGGACAGGGGGCCCATCAGCCCCAGCATTTT
NA	TRBJ2-5	TRBV27	NA	CASSRDFSSQETQYF	TGTGCCAGCAGTAGAGACTTTTCTTCCCAAGAGACCCAGTACTTC
NA	TRBJ2-1	TRBV6-6	TRBD2	CASRMTSGGYNEQFF	TGTGCCAGCAGGATGACTAGCGGGGGTTACAATGAGCAGTTCTTC
few	TRBJ2-7	TRBV6-5	NA	CASSYTPGAGAYEQYF	TGTGCCAGCAGTTACACCCCGGGGGCGGGGGCCTACGAGCAGTACTTC
NA	TRBJ1-4	TRBV6-5	NA	CASSRRGGNEKLFF	TGTGCCAGCAGTCGCAGGGGTGGGAATGAAAAACTGTTTTTT
NA	TRBJ1-1	TRBV7-9	TRBD1	CASSLVRTGEAFF	TGTGCCAGCAGCTTAGTTAGGACAGGGGAAGCTTTCTTT
NA	TRBJ2-7	TRBV7-6	TRBD1	CASSSDRGPDPEQYF	TGTGCCAGCAGCTCCGACAGGGGGCCTGATCCTGAGCAGTACTTC
NA	TRBJ2-1	TRBV7-9	TRBD1	CASSLRTGYNEQFF	TGTGCCAGCAGCTTAAGGACAGGGTACAATGAGCAGTTCTTC
NA	TRBJ2-6	TRBV7-6	NA	CASSPMGTALSGANVLTF	TGTGCCAGCAGTCCTATGGGCACAGCACTCTCTGGGGCCAACGTCCTGACTTTC
few	TRBJ2-5	TRBV28	TRBD2	CASRGGLQETQYF	TGTGCCAGCAGGGGGGGACTACAAGAGACCCAGTACTTC
NA	TRBJ2-5	TRBV28	NA	CASSRGRVETQYF	TGTGCCAGCAGTAGGGGGAGGGTTGAGACCCAGTACTTC
NA	TRBJ1-5	TRBV6-5	NA	CASSYSPGQPQHF	TGTGCCAGCAGTTACTCTCCCGGTCAGCCCCAGCATTTT
NA	TRBJ2-7	TRBV10-3	TRBD1	CAIRDGQDYEQYF	TGTGCCATCAGGGATGGACAGGACTACGAGCAGTACTTC
NA	TRBJ1-1	TRBV19	NA	CASSRQEVMNTEAFF	TGTGCCAGTAGCCGTCAAGAGGTAATGAACACTGAAGCTTTCTTT
NA	TRBJ2-7	TRBV7-8	TRBD2	CASSSTSGSYEQYF	TGTGCCAGCAGCTCGACTAGCGGGAGTTACGAGCAGTACTTC
NA	TRBJ2-3	TRBV2	NA	CASRRVTDTQYF	TGTGCCAGCAGGAGGGTAACAGATACGCAGTATTTT
NA	TRBJ2-1	TRBV6-6	TRBD2	CASSYAGVFNEQFF	TGTGCCAGCAGTTACGCGGGGGTTTTCAATGAGCAGTTCTTC
few	TRBJ2-1	TRBV6-6	TRBD2	CASSYLASGGLNEQFF	TGTGCCAGCAGTTACCTGGCTAGCGGGGGCCTCAATGAGCAGTTCTTC
few	TRBJ1-6	TRBV18	NA	CASSPRTGMDNSPLHF	TGTGCCAGCTCACCACGGACCGGGATGGATAATTCACCCCTCCACTTT
NA	TRBJ2-3	TRBV19	NA	CASSISGGTDTQYF	TGTGCCAGTAGTATATCTGGAGGCACAGATACGCAGTATTTT
NA	TRBJ1-2	TRBV28	TRBD1	CASSYGTGILGTYGYTF	TGTGCCAGCAGTTATGGGACAGGGATTTTGGGAACCTATGGCTACACCTTC
NA	TRBJ2-3	TRBV5-1	NA	CASSLGYRESTDTQYF	TGCGCCAGCAGCTTGGGTTACAGGGAATCCACAGATACGCAGTATTTT
NA	TRBJ1-1	TRBV5-1	TRBD1	CASSLPAGGHTEAFF	TGCGCCAGCAGCTTGCCTGCAGGGGGCCACACTGAAGCTTTCTTT
NA	TRBJ2-6	TRBV7-6	NA	CASSRAPVGVPSGANVLTF	TGTGCCAGCAGCCGAGCTCCGGTCGGTGTGCCCTCTGGGGCCAACGTCCTGACTTTC
NA	TRBJ1-2	TRBV18	NA	CASSSGTNYGYTF	TGTGCCAGCTCCTCCGGGACTAACTATGGCTACACCTTC
NA	TRBJ2-4	TRBV27	NA	CASSLSGGKNIQYF	TGTGCCAGCAGTTTATCAGGGGGCAAAAACATTCAGTACTTC
NA	TRBJ2-3	TRBV7-9	NA	CASSLGRSTDTQYF	TGTGCCAGCAGCTTGGGCCGGAGCACAGATACGCAGTATTTT
NA	TRBJ2-2	TRBV28	NA	CASSDAGSNTGELFF	TGTGCCAGCAGTGACGCGGGGAGCAACACCGGGGAGCTGTTTTTT
NA	TRBJ2-7	TRBV5-1	TRBD2	CASSLARERAYEQYF	TGCGCCAGCAGCTTGGCGCGGGAGAGGGCCTACGAGCAGTACTTC
NA	TRBJ2-7	TRBV18	TRBD2	CASSPVSFVRLAGAYEQYF	TGTGCCAGCTCACCAGTATCTTTCGTCAGACTAGCGGGGGCGTACGAGCAGTACTTC
NA	TRBJ2-7	TRBV6-1	NA	CASSVRGGRDEQYF	TGTGCCAGCAGTGTGAGGGGGGGCAGGGACGAGCAGTACTTC
NA	TRBJ2-7	TRBV5-1	NA	CASSLALTGQTGEQYF	TGCGCCAGCAGCTTGGCTTTGACGGGACAAACTGGCGAGCAGTACTTC
NA	TRBJ1-1	TRBV6-1	NA	CASSEKVGGRDPEAFF	TGTGCCAGCAGTGAAAAAGTGGGGGGTAGGGATCCTGAAGCTTTCTTT
NA	TRBJ1-1	TRBV19	TRBD1	CASSSETGLMNTEAFF	TGTGCCAGTAGTTCCGAGACAGGGCTTATGAACACTGAAGCTTTCTTT
NA	TRBJ2-7	TRBV7-9	NA	CASTGVSREQYF	TGTGCCAGCACCGGAGTGAGCCGCGAGCAGTACTTC
NA	TRBJ1-4	TRBV28	NA	CASSLKGANEKLFF	TGTGCCAGCAGCCTTAAAGGGGCTAATGAAAAACTGTTTTTT
NA	TRBJ2-3	TRBV28	TRBD2	CASSPSRTSGGGDTQYF	TGTGCCAGCAGTCCATCTCGGACTAGCGGGGGTGGGGATACGCAGTATTTT
NA	TRBJ2-1	TRBV29-1	NA	CSVERGTYNEQFF	TGCAGCGTTGAGAGGGGGACCTACAATGAGCAGTTCTTC
NA	TRBJ2-7	TRBV28	NA	CASSLFRQGWYF	TGTGCCAGCAGTTTGTTCCGGCAGGGTTGGTACTTC
once	TRBJ2-2	TRBV7-3	TRBD2	CASSPPAGGPGSELFF	TGTGCCAGCAGCCCCCCGGCGGGGGGGCCCGGGTCCGAGCTGTTTTTT
NA	TRBJ2-2	TRBV10-3	TRBD2	CAISGRAGDTGELFF	TGTGCCATCAGTGGGAGAGCGGGAGACACCGGGGAGCTGTTTTTT
NA	TRBJ2-7	TRBV7-9	TRBD1	CASSPTGTGFEQYF	TGTGCCAGCAGCCCCACCGGGACAGGGTTCGAGCAGTACTTC